This TCR beta chain stems from a study of Ad26.COV2.S vaccination and SARS-CoV-2 variants. Study overall: Donor was assigned to the Ad26.COV2.S arm of trial COV1001.

Assay used: immunoSEQ multiplex PCR; TCRdb lists only in-frame clones, some missing. The table has about 350,000 clones, 80% to 90% seen once. In its sample, this clone was seen a few times. Described treatment: 15 to 20 received Ad26.COV2.S at low or high dose, single or two shots; 5 received placebo; per-sample allocation not given. Sampling took place 63 days after the first vaccine or placebo injection. Here the sequenced sample was peripheral blood, taken in a trial of Ad26.COV2.S vaccine versus placebo. The TCR sequence derives from a person between 18 and 65 years old who received the Ad26.COV2.S COVID-19 vaccine or a placebo.

The CDR3 DNA reads TGTGCCAGTAGGGGACTTAACTATGGCTACACCTTC. Its protein is CASRGLNYGYTF. The chain links TRBV19 to TRBJ1-2; the D gene is possibly TRBD1 (5 bases). The CDR3 extends over 12 amino acids. V lost 6 bases to trimming and J lost 1 base, with 6 bases between them. Germline V CDR1 and CDR2: LNHDA, SQIVND (reference sequence).